Following are 24 T cell receptor beta chains from one sample sequenced in a study of identical twins (TCRdb year 2016). Libraries came from 5' RACE. Sequencing was carried out with an Illumina HiSeq 2000. The public reads were run again by TCRdb, first through fastp at Q25 and then through MiXCR, and only productive beta chains were kept. Each entry merges the rows of one CDR3 protein and shows their most common DNA and genes. This sample gives 200,000 to 250,000 distinct CDR3 sequences in total; 7.5% of them show up just once. The biggest ten clones account for more than 5% of the sample. This sample also appeared in a second study, on yellow fever vaccine responses in identical twins.

The material sequenced was CD8+ T cells sorted from blood. The source is a woman under 30 in good health.

The chain employs TRBV20-1 and TRBJ2-3; TRBD2 matches 8 bases. Germline loops: CDR1 DFQATT, CDR2 SNEGSKA (reference sequence). This CDR3 is 17 amino acids long. V lost 1 base, J lost 4 bases, and 13 bases stayed unmatched. CDR3 DNA sequence: TGCAGTGCTAGAGGTGGAGGACTAGCCCGAGAGGCAGATACGCAGTATTTT. Its translation: CSARGGGLAREADTQYF.

This clonotype showed up many times. The rearrangement links TRBV6-5 to TRBJ2-5; 8 nucleotides line up with TRBD1. The V gene end was trimmed by 2 bases and the J gene end by 3 bases; junction bases not matched to a gene: 5. There are 15 residues in the CDR3. Germline V gene lookup returns CDR1 MNHEY and CDR2 SVGAGI. The CDR3: CASSYLGQGEETQYF. The CDR3 DNA sequence: TGTGCCAGCAGTTACCTCGGACAGGGCGAAGAGACCCAGTACTTC.

This clonotype has a handful of counts. The chain carries TRBV7-9 and TRBJ2-2, with D possibly being TRBD1 (7 bases). In germline, CDR1 is SEHNR, CDR2 FQNEAQ (reference sequence). The CDR3 contains 15 residues. The V end lost 5 bases, the J end lost 4 bases, and 14 bases lay between the germline ends. CDR3 amino acids: CASSTRQGGTGELFF. CDR3 sequence (DNA): TGTGCCAGCAGCACCCGACAGGGAGGCACCGGGGAGCTGTTTTTT.

This clonotype was observed a handful of times. The V and J genes are TRBV2 and TRBJ1-1, with a weak D call TRBD1 (6 bases). CDR1 is SNHLY and CDR2 is FYNNEI in the germline V gene. Between the trimmed V and J ends, which lost 1 base and 1 base, there was a span of 13 bases. The CDR3 totals 16 residues. CDR3 region: CASSEGRQGRNTEAFF. The CDR3 bases are TGTGCCAGCAGTGAAGGGAGGCAGGGGAGGAACACTGAAGCTTTCTTT.

This clonotype was counted at least ten times. The rearrangement links TRBV5-1 to TRBJ2-1, with D hard to call. Germline CDR1 and CDR2: SGHRS and YFSETQ. The V and J ends lost 0 bases and 5 bases respectively, with 9 bases between them. There are 14 residues in the CDR3. The CDR3 DNA follows: TGCGCCAGCAGCTTGGTGGCCTCAAACAATGAGCAGTTCTTC. Amino acids: CASSLVASNNEQFF.

CDR3 sequence: CASSSRLGAAANTGELFF. In DNA form, the CDR3 reads TGCGCCAGCAGCTCAAGATTGGGTGCGGCGGCGAACACCGGGGAGCTGTTTTTT. V is TRBV4-1 and J is TRBJ2-2; D is unclear. The CDR3 consists of 18 residues. The germline V gene has CDR1 MGHRA and CDR2 YSYEKL. The germline V and J ends were trimmed by 5 bases and 0 bases, with 19 bases remaining between them.

This clonotype has ten or more counts. The chain has TRBV4-1 and TRBJ1-1, with D perhaps matching TRBD1 (6 bases). The CDR3 length is 18 residues. Trimming cost V 0 bases and J 0 bases, with 17 bases left between them. CDR1 is MGHRA and CDR2 is YSYEKL in the germline V gene. DNA of the CDR3: TGCGCCAGCAGCCAAGATCAGGAATGGGGGGGCATGAACACTGAAGCTTTCTTT. As protein: CASSQDQEWGGMNTEAFF.

This clonotype was seen a few times. This rearrangement joins TRBV25-1 to TRBJ2-2; no clear D gene. CDR1 is MGHDK, CDR2 SYGVNS, per germline. This CDR3 is built from 14 residues. Between the trimmed V and J ends, which lost 8 bases and 6 bases, there was a span of 16 bases. In nucleotides, the CDR3 is TGTGCCAGCCATCCCCCGACTGGTTCCGGGGAGCTGTTTTTT. Amino acid sequence: CASHPPTGSGELFF.

This clonotype was seen at least ten times. The gene calls are TRBV29-1 and TRBJ2-1; TRBD2 aligns across 9 bases. CDR1 and CDR2 (germline): SQVTM, ANQGSEA. The CDR3 sequence is 13 residues long. The V and J ends lost 6 bases and 6 bases, in that order; junction bases with no gene match: 6. Written as DNA, the CDR3 is TGCAGCGTGCTAGCGGGGCATAGCAATGAGCAGTTCTTC. Protein: CSVLAGHSNEQFF.

This clonotype was counted many times. The chain recombines TRBV12-3 or TRBV12-4 with TRBJ2-5; D is ambiguous. The CDR3 spans 12 residues. V lost 3 bases and J 3 bases, leaving 5 bases between the germline ends. This CDR3 is CASSFVKETQYF. The DNA for the CDR3 is TGTGCCAGCAGTTTTGTAAAAGAGACCCAGTACTTC.

This chain links TRBV5-1 with TRBJ2-3; 7 nucleotides agree with TRBD1. Germline CDR1 and CDR2: SGHRS and YFSETQ. This CDR3 contains 13 residues. V was clipped by 4 bases and J by 10 bases; unmatched bases: 9. CDR3 protein: CASSTTTGDAQYF. CDR3 nucleotide sequence: TGCGCCAGCAGCACGACAACAGGGGATGCGCAGTATTTT.

This chain connects TRBV11-3 to TRBJ1-1; D gene uncertain. The CDR3 has 15 residues. Trimming took off 5 bases at V and 0 bases at J, with 13 bases between the two ends. CDR1 is SGHNT and CDR2 is YENEEA in the germline V gene. CDR3 DNA: TGTGCCAGCAGCCTTCGCGGGGAAATGAACACTGAAGCTTTCTTT. Amino acids: CASSLRGEMNTEAFF.

The J gene is TRBJ2-7, the V gene TRBV6-2 or TRBV6-3; TRBD1 is a possible D gene (6 bases). This CDR3 is 14 amino acids long. The V gene's germline CDR1 is MNHEY and CDR2 SVGEGT. V shed 4 bases and J shed 3 bases, with 13 bases lying between them. CDR3 DNA sequence: TGTGCCAGCAGTTCATGGGACATCGGCTACGAGCAGTACGTC. Translating gives CASSSWDIGYEQYV.

This clonotype was seen only a few times. The rearrangement links TRBV7-9 to TRBJ1-5; D gene ambiguous. There are 12 residues in the CDR3. Between the trimmed V and J ends, which lost 6 bases and 9 bases, there was a span of 12 bases. Germline CDR1 and CDR2: SEHNR and FQNEAQ (reference sequence). In DNA, the CDR3 is TGTGCCAGCAGTTCGCCGGGAGTGCCCCAGCATTTT. Translated, it gives CASSSPGVPQHF.

This clonotype was picked up a small number of times. The CDR3 nucleotides read TGTGCCAGCAGGGACAAGCGGGCGGGGACGTCCTACGAGCAGTACGTC. Protein sequence: CASRDKRAGTSYEQYV. The J gene is TRBJ2-7, the V gene TRBV2; D perhaps matches TRBD2 (6 bases). The CDR3 is made up of 16 amino acids. CDR1 and CDR2 from the germline V gene are SNHLY and FYNNEI. The germline V and J ends were trimmed by 6 bases and 1 base, with 19 bases remaining between them.

This clonotype was recorded at least ten times. The chain uses TRBV12-3 or TRBV12-4 and TRBJ1-2; no clear D. The CDR3 extends over 13 amino acids. The V gene lost 3 bases and the J gene lost 7 bases, with 12 bases spanning the gap. The CDR3 reads CASSFSGVGGYTF. The CDR3 DNA follows: TGTGCCAGCAGTTTTTCCGGGGTGGGTGGCTACACCTTC.

This clonotype was recorded at least ten times. This chain connects TRBV7-9 to TRBJ1-1; D gene unclear. The CDR3 is 15 residues long. Per germline, CDR1 SEHNR and CDR2 FQNEAQ (reference sequence). Trimming pared 2 bases from V and 5 bases from J, leaving 15 bases between. The CDR3 is CASSLRRLATTEAFF. The CDR3 DNA reads as TGTGCCAGCAGCTTAAGGCGGCTTGCGACGACTGAAGCTTTCTTT.

At least ten counts were recorded for this clonotype. V gene TRBV7-2 combines with J gene TRBJ2-1, with a tentative D call TRBD1 (5 bases). Germline assignment: CDR1 SGHTA and CDR2 FQGNSA. There are 16 residues in the CDR3. Trimming shortened V by 1 base and J by 5 bases, and 15 bases separated the two germline ends. CDR3 coding DNA: TGTGCCAGCAGCTTAGGCTTCAGGGAAATCCACAATGAGCAGTTCTTC. Amino acids: CASSLGFREIHNEQFF.

This clonotype was seen at least ten times. The chain carries TRBV6-6 and TRBJ1-1; no clear D. With 5 bases removed from V and 3 bases from J, the gap between germline ends came to 7 bases. The CDR3 spans 12 residues. The germline V gene encodes CDR1 MNHNY and CDR2 SVGAGI (reference sequence). The CDR3 bases are TGTGCCAGCAGTAGTCTGGACACTGAAGCTTTCTTT. This codes for CASSSLDTEAFF.

This clonotype has a count of ten or more. The genes are TRBV28 and TRBJ2-5; D unclear. V lost 7 bases to trimming and J lost 2 bases, with 14 bases between them. The CDR3 length is 14 residues. Germline CDR1 reads MDHEN; CDR2 reads SYDVKM. This CDR3 reads CASTPPEPQETQYF. The CDR3 DNA follows: TGTGCCAGCACCCCCCCGGAGCCTCAAGAGACCCAGTACTTC.

The chain uses TRBV9 and TRBJ2-7; TRBD2 aligns across 13 bases. The length of the CDR3 is 17 residues. The germline CDR1 and CDR2 sequences are SGDLS and YYNGEE. The V gene end was trimmed by 3 bases and the J gene end by 6 bases; junction bases not matched to a gene: 12. DNA of the CDR3: TGTGCCAGCAGCGCCAGCGGACTAGCGGGGGCCGCGGGCGAGCAGTACTTC. Its protein product is CASSASGLAGAAGEQYF. Full variable domain (outside the CDR3, taken from reference TRBV9 and TRBJ2-7): DSGVTQTPKHLITATGQRVTLRCSPRSGDLSVYWYQQSLDQGLQFLIQYYNGEERAKGNILERFSAQQFPDLHSELNLSSLELGDSALYFCASSASGLAGAAGEQYFGPGTRLTVT.

This clonotype appeared a few times. The V call is TRBV20-1, the J call TRBJ2-7; D remains ambiguous. The germline V and J ends were trimmed by 5 bases and 1 base, with 6 bases remaining between them. This CDR3 contains 11 residues. Germline V gene lookup returns CDR1 DFQATT and CDR2 SNEGSKA (reference sequence). CDR3 residues: CSAARSYEQYF. The CDR3 nucleotides are TGCAGTGCTGCCCGTTCCTACGAGCAGTACTTC.

This chain joins TRBV7-9 and TRBJ2-3, with a possible D match to TRBD2 (6 bases). CDR1 and CDR2 (germline): SEHNR, FQNEAQ (reference sequence). The ends were cut back, 2 bases at V and 0 bases at J, with 9 bases in the middle. This CDR3 has 15 residues. The CDR3 loop reads CASSLSGTSTDTQYF. CDR3 DNA: TGTGCCAGCAGCTTATCAGGGACTAGCACAGATACGCAGTATTTT.

This clonotype has at least ten counts. This chain connects TRBV24-1 to TRBJ2-5, with TRBD2 matching over 9 bases. The CDR3 totals 14 residues. Germline CDR1 KGHDR, CDR2 SFDVKD. V was clipped by 4 bases and J by 5 bases; unmatched bases: 4. As DNA, the CDR3 is TGTGCCACCAGTGAGGATGGACTAGCGGAGACCCAGTACTTC. Its protein product is CATSEDGLAETQYF.